Listed here are 22 T cell receptor beta chains from one sample, sequenced in a study of cytomegalovirus exposure and HLA in healthy donors. With 60 Vbeta and 13 Jbeta primers, the PCR was carried out. Repertoires were generated with immunoSEQ multiplex PCR, while TCRdb's copy carries only in-frame clones and drops some. Of around 160,000 clones detected, around 79% appear once; the ten largest clones hold less than 8%. Input material: PBMCs. Receptors were obtained from a middle-aged woman in good health and CMV-seropositive.

V gene TRBV5-5 combines with J gene TRBJ2-1, with 14 bases lining up with TRBD2. CDR3 length equals 17 residues. Losses at the gene ends were 4 bases for V and 4 bases for J; bases not matched to a gene: 7. Germline V gene data show CDR1 as SGHKS and CDR2 as YYEKEE (reference sequence). The CDR3 DNA reads as TGTGCCAGCAGCCTAAGGACTAGCGGGGGGCCATACAATGAGCAGTTCTTC. Translation: CASSLRTSGGPYNEQFF. Full variable domain (rest looked up from reference TRBV5-5 and TRBJ2-1): DAGVTQSPTHLIKTRGQQVTLRCSPISGHKSVSWYQQVLGQGPQFIFQYYEKEERGRGNFPDRFSARQFPNYSSELNVNALLLGDSALYLCASSLRTSGGPYNEQFFGPGTRLTVL.

The chain employs TRBV27 and TRBJ1-3, with 9 bases aligning to TRBD1. With V trimmed by 5 bases and J by 0 bases, 8 bases remained unmatched. CDR3 length: 17 amino acids. Germline values: CDR1 MNHEY, CDR2 SMNVEV (reference sequence). The CDR3 reads CASSPKTGGLSGNTIYF. Written as DNA, the CDR3 is TGTGCCAGCAGTCCCAAGACAGGGGGACTCTCTGGAAACACCATATATTTT.

This clone was recorded a few times. V usage is TRBV2 and J usage is TRBJ1-2; D possibly corresponds to TRBD1 (5 bases). Trimming pared 6 bases from V and 4 bases from J, leaving 15 bases between. The CDR3 sequence is 14 residues long. The germline gives CDR1 SNHLY, CDR2 FYNNEI. As DNA, the CDR3 is TGTGCCAGCAGAGCGGGACGGCCCTCCTATGGCTACACCTTC. Protein product: CASRAGRPSYGYTF.

The rearrangement uses TRBV5-4 and TRBJ1-2; D unresolved. CDR3 length: 12 residues. V lost 0 bases and J lost 6, with 6 bases in between. CDR1 and CDR2 from the germline V gene are SGHNT and YYREEE (reference sequence). The DNA of the CDR3 is TGTGCCAGCAGCTTGGGCAGTAATGGCTACACCTTC. It encodes CASSLGSNGYTF.

This sequence joins TRBV28 and TRBJ2-5, with TRBD1 matching over 7 bases. The end of the DNA aligns better with TRBJ2-7, so the J call may be wrong. Germline assignment: CDR1 MDHEN and CDR2 SYDVKM. This CDR3 has 15 residues. In DNA, the CDR3 is TGTGCCAGCAACCCAAACTGGGACAGTACCTACGAGCAGTACTTC. It codes for CASNPNWDSTYEQYF.

Written as DNA, the CDR3 is TGTGCCAGCAGAGATCTCACAGGGGGCTTGCCCGGGGAGCTGTTTTTT. This codes for CASRDLTGGLPGELFF. V and J are TRBV2 and TRBJ2-2; 9 nucleotides line up with TRBD1. J was trimmed by 6 bases and V by 6 bases; bases with no gene match: 11. Germline lookup yields CDR1 SNHLY and CDR2 FYNNEI. The CDR3 has 16 amino acids.

This clone was seen more than once but under ten times. CDR3 nucleotide sequence: TGTGCCAGCAGCCACGGAGGGGACAGGGGTAACGGGGAGCTGTTTTTT. Encoded protein: CASSHGGDRGNGELFF. This chain connects TRBV7-3 to TRBJ2-2, with 10 bases lining up with TRBD1. The CDR3 extends over 16 amino acids. Trimming at V came to 5 bases and at J to 7 bases, leaving 10 bases not matched to a gene. Germline V CDR1 and CDR2: SGHTA, FQGTGA.

The rearrangement links TRBV28 to TRBJ1-1; 7 nucleotides match TRBD1. Germline V gives CDR1 MDHEN, CDR2 SYDVKM. The CDR3 spans 15 residues. Trimming cost V 2 bases and J 4 bases; bases outside gene matches: 7. The CDR3 spells CASSLTGQRITEAFF. CDR3 in DNA: TGTGCCAGCAGTTTAACGGGACAGAGAATCACTGAAGCTTTCTTT.

CDR3 protein: CAWNKPPGGGREAFF. The CDR3 coding sequence is TGTGCCTGGAATAAGCCTCCTGGGGGAGGGAGAGAAGCTTTCTTT. The V gene is TRBV30, the J gene TRBJ1-1; D is possibly TRBD1 (5 bases). This CDR3 contains 15 residues. Germline values: CDR1 GTSNPN, CDR2 SVGIG (reference sequence). V was cut by 4 bases and J by 8 bases, with 23 bases left in between.

The gene calls are TRBV7-3 and TRBJ2-7, with D possibly TRBD2 on 6 matching bases. Germline CDR1 reads SGHTA; CDR2 reads FQGTGA. Trimming shortened V by 5 bases and J by 3 bases, and 17 bases separated the two germline ends. This CDR3 is 15 amino acids long. This CDR3 is CASSPGPGDFYEQYF. Here the CDR3 DNA reads TGTGCCAGCAGCCCAGGGCCGGGGGACTTCTACGAGCAGTACTTC.

A few counts support this clone. This chain uses TRBV6-1 with TRBJ2-3; D uncertain. Trimming removed 3 bases from V and 4 bases from J, with 5 bases in between. Germline values: CDR1 MNHNS, CDR2 SASEGT. This CDR3 has 12 amino acids. The CDR3 DNA reads as TGTGCCAGCAGTGATTACTCAGATACGCAGTATTTT. It specifies CASSDYSDTQYF.

In its sample, this clone was seen a few times. The CDR3 reads CASSLEWTSGNTIYF. The CDR3 region has the DNA TGTGCCAGCAGCTTAGAGTGGACATCTGGAAACACCATATATTTT. This chain joins TRBV7-9 and TRBJ1-3, with D tentatively TRBD1 (5 bases). With 1 base removed from V and 1 base from J, the gap between germline ends came to 8 bases. The CDR3 is 15 residues long. Germline loops: CDR1 SEHNR, CDR2 FQNEAQ (reference sequence).

This clone came up a few times. The V gene is TRBV28, the J gene TRBJ1-5; 8 bases line up with TRBD1. J lost 0 bases, V lost 4 bases, and 8 bases had no gene match. The CDR3 loop spans 17 amino acids. Germline values: CDR1 MDHEN, CDR2 SYDVKM. The CDR3 DNA reads as TGTGCCAGCAGTTCTACAGGGACAGGAAATAGCAATCAGCCCCAGCATTTT. It is translated as CASSSTGTGNSNQPQHF.

The sample holds a few counts of this clone. The V and J genes are TRBV6-1 and TRBJ2-3; TRBD1 matches at 7 bases. V was pared by 4 bases and J by 4 bases, with 5 bases of the junction left unmatched. CDR3 length: 14 amino acids. Germline V gene data show CDR1 as MNHNS and CDR2 as SASEGT. CDR3 in amino acids: CASSADRVSDTQYF. The CDR3 DNA follows: TGTGCCAGCAGTGCCGACAGGGTATCAGATACGCAGTATTTT.

Here the CDR3 reads CASSESGLPTDTQYF. For the CDR3, the DNA is TGCGCCAGCAGTGAGTCGGGACTACCCACAGATACGCAGTATTTT. This sequence joins TRBV10-1 and TRBJ2-3, with 7 bases aligning to TRBD2. The germline CDR1 and CDR2 sequences are WNHNN and SYGVQD (reference sequence). The CDR3 totals 15 residues. Losses at the gene ends were 0 bases for V and 2 bases for J; bases not matched to a gene: 2.

This chain joins TRBV29-1 and TRBJ2-3; perhaps TRBD2 as D (6 bases). The CDR3 contains 13 residues. Looked up from germline, CDR1 is SQVTM and CDR2 is ANQGSEA. DNA for the CDR3: TGCAGTTGGGAGGAGGGGATGACAGATACGCAGTATTTT. Its protein product is CSWEEGMTDTQYF.

This clone was counted once. This chain uses TRBV19 with TRBJ2-7, with 10 bases identical to TRBD1. CDR1 is LNHDA and CDR2 is SQIVND in the germline V gene (reference sequence). CDR3 length equals 15 residues. The junction had 3 bases not matched to a gene; V was cut back by 1 base and J by 3 bases. The CDR3 region is CASSIGDRGSYEQYF. The CDR3 DNA sequence: TGTGCCAGTAGTATAGGGGACAGGGGCAGCTACGAGCAGTACTTC.

The V call is TRBV19, the J call TRBJ2-3; D may be TRBD1 (6 bases). The CDR3 has 13 residues. V gave up 10 bases and J gave up 4 bases, with 15 bases separating them. In germline, CDR1 is LNHDA, CDR2 SQIVND (reference sequence). This CDR3 reads CATRQGGSDTQYF. CDR3 DNA: TGTGCCACTCGGCAAGGGGGTTCAGATACGCAGTATTTT.

J is TRBJ1-5 and V is TRBV18, with D unclear. V was pared by 2 bases and J by 4 bases, with 9 bases between. There are 14 residues in the CDR3. The germline CDR1 and CDR2 sequences are KGHSH and LQKENI. For the CDR3, the DNA is TGTGCCAGCTCACCAGCGTCGGGGAATCAGCCCCAGCATTTT. Amino acids: CASSPASGNQPQHF.

The J gene is TRBJ2-3, the V gene TRBV12-5; TRBD1 matches 9 bases. There are 16 residues in the CDR3. The trim removed 7 bases at V and 6 bases at J, leaving 14 bases unmatched. CDR1 and CDR2 (germline): LGHNT, FRNRAP. This CDR3 reads CASAPGQGLRGDTQYF. The CDR3 nucleotides are TGTGCTAGTGCACCGGGACAGGGCTTGCGGGGGGATACGCAGTATTTT.

The chain carries TRBV5-6 and TRBJ1-5; D not resolved. CDR1 is SGHDT, CDR2 YYEEEE, per germline. The CDR3 sequence is 16 residues long. Trimming removed 2 bases from V and 0 bases from J, with 12 bases in between. The CDR3 coding sequence is TGTGCCAGCAGCTTAGGAGGGCTCTATAGCAATCAGCCCCAGCATTTT. Translated: CASSLGGLYSNQPQHF.

The chain recombines TRBV10-3 with TRBJ1-5; TRBD1 matches at 9 bases. V shed 2 bases, J shed 4 bases, and the junction held 6 bases outside the gene matches. Germline assignment: CDR1 ENHRY and CDR2 SYGVKD. The CDR3 consists of 16 residues. The CDR3 DNA follows: TGTGCCATCAGTGAGCCGGGACAGGGTAGGAATCAGCCCCAGCATTTT. It yields the protein CAISEPGQGRNQPQHF.